These 9 T cell receptor beta chains share one sample of origin, sequenced in a study of OX40 agonist ivuxolimab in advanced cancers. Assay used: immunoSEQ multiplex PCR; TCRdb lists only in-frame clones, some missing. This sample yields roughly 11,000 clones, of which roughly 80% are seen a single time; roughly 29% belongs to the top ten. The sequencing used CD4+ or CD8+ T cells sorted from blood, collected in a trial of the OX40 agonist ivuxolimab. The source is an adult with an advanced solid tumor such as melanoma, head and neck, liver or kidney cancer.

J is TRBJ1-4 and V is TRBV27; a possible D gene is TRBD1 (5 bases). In germline, CDR1 is MNHEY, CDR2 SMNVEV (reference sequence). Trimming took 5 bases from V and 5 from J, leaving 15 bases between them. The CDR3 contains 15 residues. The CDR3 DNA follows: TGTGCCAGCAGTCCCACAGGACCCCTGAATGAAAAACTGTTTTTT. It yields the protein CASSPTGPLNEKLFF.

The genes are TRBV27 and TRBJ1-2; 9 bases fit TRBD1. Per the germline V gene, CDR1 is MNHEY and CDR2 is SMNVEV (reference sequence). With 5 bases clipped from V and 4 bases from J, the junction kept 8 bases outside the gene matches. The length of the CDR3 is 15 residues. CDR3 loop: CASSKRTGVPYGYTF. In DNA form, the CDR3 reads TGTGCCAGCAGTAAAAGGACAGGGGTTCCCTATGGCTACACCTTC.

This chain connects TRBV27 to TRBJ2-7; no clear D. V was trimmed by 3 bases and J by 3 bases, leaving 9 bases between them. Germline V gives CDR1 MNHEY, CDR2 SMNVEV (reference sequence). The length of the CDR3 is 13 residues. CDR3 amino acids: CASSLGRVYEQYF. The CDR3 DNA is TGTGCCAGCAGTTTGGGCCGGGTCTACGAGCAGTACTTC.

The CDR3 sequence is CSVEAGVGGDTQYF. DNA of the CDR3: TGCAGCGTTGAAGCGGGGGTTGGAGGAGATACGCAGTATTTT. The genes are TRBV29-1 and TRBJ2-3; perhaps TRBD2 as D (6 bases). CDR3 size: 14 residues. Trimming removed 1 base from V and 5 bases from J, with 13 bases in between. Germline CDR1 SQVTM, CDR2 ANQGSEA.

About this clone: Sequence at one end of the junction differs from germline and may be a read error. The rearrangement joins TRBV5-4 to TRBJ1-2; 9 positions agree with TRBD1. Per germline, CDR1 SGHNT and CDR2 YYREEE (reference sequence). The CDR3 loop spans 15 amino acids. This chain's CDR3 is CASSLGQGSNYGYTF. The CDR3, as DNA: TGCGCCAGCAGCCTGGGACAGGGATCTAACTATGGCTACACCTTC.

This clone appeared a single time. The V and J genes are TRBV27 and TRBJ2-7; 9 bases are shared with TRBD1. The CDR3 contains 15 residues. Trimming removed 6 bases from V and 7 bases from J; junction bases left unmatched: 13. Germline loops: CDR1 MNHEY, CDR2 SMNVEV (reference sequence). This CDR3 is CASSKLGTGIEEQYF. In DNA form, the CDR3 reads TGTGCCAGCAGCAAACTCGGGACAGGGATTGAGGAGCAGTACTTC.

There are a few counts of this clone. V and J are TRBV7-9 and TRBJ2-1; D perhaps matches TRBD2 (6 bases). The CDR3 length is 17 residues. V was trimmed by 5 bases and J by 0 bases, leaving 17 bases between them. CDR1 and CDR2 (germline): SEHNR, FQNEAQ (reference sequence). The DNA of the CDR3 is TGTGCCAGCAGCCATCCGGACTACGCCGGCTCCTACAATGAGCAGTTCTTC. This encodes CASSHPDYAGSYNEQFF. The full variable domain, completed using reference TRBV7-9 and TRBJ2-1, is DTGVSQNPRHKITKRGQNVTFRCDPISEHNRLYWYRQTLGQGPEFLTYFQNEAQLEKSRLLSDRFSAERPKGSFSTLEIQRTEQGDSAMYLCASSHPDYAGSYNEQFFGPGTRLTVL.

The V call is TRBV19, the J call TRBJ1-1, with 10 bases fitting TRBD1. Trimming took 4 bases from V and 6 from J; bases not matched to a gene: 2. The CDR3 is 13 amino acids. From germline, CDR1 is LNHDA and CDR2 SQIVND (reference sequence). Written as DNA, the CDR3 is TGTGCCAGTAGTAGACAGGGGGCAGCTGAAGCTTTCTTT. Translating it yields CASSRQGAAEAFF.

J is TRBJ2-7 and V is TRBV28; D gene ambiguous. CDR3 size: 12 residues. CDR1 MDHEN and CDR2 SYDVKM come from the germline V gene. Trimming removed 3 bases from V and 7 bases from J, with 10 bases in between. Here the CDR3 DNA reads TGTGCCAGCAGTTTCTACCAAAGGGAGCAGTACTTC. It codes for CASSFYQREQYF.